A single sample gave rise to the 10 T cell receptor beta chains below, sequenced in a study of blood T cell repertoires in COVID-19. The table came from immunoSEQ multiplex PCR; TCRdb's copy has only in-frame clones and leaves some out. The table includes some 340,000 clones, 85% detected once. The source material was peripheral blood. These receptors were taken from a woman aged 18-30 years with acute or convalescent COVID-19.

J is TRBJ2-7 and V is TRBV6-6, with unresolved D. The CDR3 spans 12 residues. Germline V CDR1 and CDR2: MNHNY, SVGAGI (reference sequence). V lost 6 bases and J 7 bases, leaving 13 bases between the germline ends. CDR3 sequence (DNA): TGTGCCAGCAGCTCACCTCCCGGGGAGCAGTACTTC. As protein: CASSSPPGEQYF.

This clone has a single count. The genes are TRBV29-1 and TRBJ1-1, with 12 bases matching TRBD1. V was clipped by 4 bases and J by 5 bases; unmatched bases: 5. CDR3 length: 14 residues. CDR1 is SQVTM and CDR2 is ANQGSEA in the germline V gene. CDR3 nucleotide sequence: TGCAGCGTTGGACCGGGACAGGGGGCGACTGAAGCTTTCTTT. Translated, it gives CSVGPGQGATEAFF.

The chain employs TRBV5-1 and TRBJ2-7, with 11 bases aligning to TRBD2. After removal of 4 bases from V and 2 bases from J, the junction contained 5 bases not matched to a gene. CDR1 is SGHRS and CDR2 is YFSETQ in the germline V gene. The CDR3 has 15 residues. DNA for the CDR3: TGCGCCAGCAGCCCCCGGACTAGCGGGCCCTACGAGCAGTACTTC. It is translated as CASSPRTSGPYEQYF.

In its sample, this clone was seen a few times. The chain has TRBV25-1 and TRBJ1-1; D remains unclear. V gave up 8 bases and J gave up 1 base, with 11 bases separating them. The CDR3 totals 13 residues. Germline CDR1 is MGHDK and CDR2 is SYGVNS. In DNA form, the CDR3 reads TGTGCCAGCCGGGGTAAGTGGAACACTGAAGCTTTCTTT. This translates into CASRGKWNTEAFF.

The CDR3 is CASSSRPATNEKLFF. The CDR3 DNA sequence: TGTGCCAGCAGCAGCCGTCCCGCAACTAATGAAAAACTGTTTTTT. The rearrangement uses TRBV3-1 (or the pseudogene TRBV3-2) and TRBJ1-4; D uncertain. V was pared by 5 bases and J by 0 bases, with 10 bases between. Germline loops: CDR1 LGHDT, CDR2 YNNKEL (reference sequence). CDR3 length: 15 amino acids.

The genes are TRBV5-4 and TRBJ1-3; 7 nucleotides agree with TRBD1. The CDR3 contains 16 residues. Germline CDR1 reads SGHNT; CDR2 reads YYREEE (reference sequence). Germline trimming cut 1 base from V and 0 bases from J; bases unmatched to any gene: 4. The CDR3 region is CASSLTTGVSGNTIYF. In DNA, the CDR3 is TGTGCCAGCAGCTTGACCACAGGGGTCTCTGGAAACACCATATATTTT.

This rearrangement joins TRBV2 to TRBJ2-7; the D gene is possibly TRBD1 (5 bases). The germline V gene has CDR1 SNHLY and CDR2 FYNNEI. The V gene lost 7 bases and the J gene lost 2 bases, with 12 bases spanning the gap. There are 13 residues in the CDR3. The CDR3 protein is CASKGADPYEQYF. The CDR3 coding sequence is TGTGCCAGCAAAGGGGCGGACCCCTACGAGCAGTACTTC.

The chain combines TRBV4-2 with TRBJ2-1; tentatively, D is TRBD1 (5 bases). Germline V CDR1 and CDR2: LGHNA, YNFKEQ. V lost 0 bases and J lost 3, with 12 bases in between. The CDR3 contains 16 residues. The CDR3: CASSQDKRTGYNEQFF. CDR3 DNA: TGTGCCAGCAGCCAAGATAAGAGAACAGGCTACAATGAGCAGTTCTTC.

The rearrangement links TRBV7-9 to TRBJ2-4, with 7 nucleotides matching TRBD1. V trimming: 0 bases; J trimming: 0 bases; junction bases outside the gene matches: 8. CDR3 size: 18 residues. The V gene's germline CDR1 is SEHNR and CDR2 FQNEAQ (reference sequence). CDR3 DNA: TGTGCCAGCAGCTTAGCGATAGGGGGCTCACTAGCCAAAAACATTCAGTACTTC. Protein sequence: CASSLAIGGSLAKNIQYF. Full variable domain (remainder filled in from reference TRBV7-9 and TRBJ2-4): DTGVSQNPRHKITKRGQNVTFRCDPISEHNRLYWYRQTLGQGPEFLTYFQNEAQLEKSRLLSDRFSAERPKGSFSTLEIQRTEQGDSAMYLCASSLAIGGSLAKNIQYFGAGTRLSVL.

The V call is TRBV4-1, the J call TRBJ1-6, with a weak D call TRBD1 (6 bases). Per the germline V gene, CDR1 is MGHRA and CDR2 is YSYEKL. Deletions cut 3 bases from V and 6 bases from J, with 12 bases between. The CDR3 runs to 15 residues. CDR3 sequence reads: CASSQPDRVNSPLHF. CDR3 nucleotide sequence: TGCGCCAGCAGCCAGCCGGACAGAGTTAATTCACCCCTCCACTTT.